This T cell receptor (beta chain) was recovered during a study of T cells after yellow fever vaccination. General study findings and limits: Just a small share of clonotypes turned up in the CD4 compartment as well as the CD8 compartment.

This clonotype has just a few counts. Its target is not known. Via MiXCR, TCRdb re-called the 5' RACE reads, giving one row per CDR3 protein. The sample has 300,000 to 400,000 distinct CDR3 sequences, around 12% seen once. The V end was cut by 4 bases, the J end by 1 base, with 8 bases between. The CDR3 extends over 13 amino acids. The V and J genes are TRBV12-3 or TRBV12-4 and TRBJ2-7, with a possible D match to TRBD1 (5 bases). This receptor was identified in a man younger than 30 who received the YFV17D yellow fever vaccine. Material: CD4+ T cells sorted from PBMCs, obtained 15 days after the yellow fever booster vaccination. The CDR3 region has the DNA TGTGCCAGCAGTTCAGGGATGTCCTACGAGCAGTACGTC. The encoded protein is CASSSGMSYEQYV.